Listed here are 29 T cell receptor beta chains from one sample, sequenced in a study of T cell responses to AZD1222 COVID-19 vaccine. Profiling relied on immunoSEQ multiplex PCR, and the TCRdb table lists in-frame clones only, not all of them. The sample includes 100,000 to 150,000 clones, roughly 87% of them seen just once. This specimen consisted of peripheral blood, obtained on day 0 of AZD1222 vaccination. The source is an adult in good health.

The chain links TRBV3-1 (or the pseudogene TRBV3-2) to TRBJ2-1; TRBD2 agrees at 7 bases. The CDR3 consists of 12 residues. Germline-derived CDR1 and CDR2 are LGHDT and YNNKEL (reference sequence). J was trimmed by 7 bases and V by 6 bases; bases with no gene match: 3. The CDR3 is CASSRLANEQFF. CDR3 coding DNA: TGTGCCAGCAGTCGACTAGCTAATGAGCAGTTCTTC.

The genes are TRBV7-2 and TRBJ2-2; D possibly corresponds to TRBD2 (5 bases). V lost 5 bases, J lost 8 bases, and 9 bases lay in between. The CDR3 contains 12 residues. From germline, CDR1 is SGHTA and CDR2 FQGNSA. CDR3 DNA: TGTGCCAGCAGCGCTGGACTTGGGGAGCTGTTTTTT. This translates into CASSAGLGELFF.

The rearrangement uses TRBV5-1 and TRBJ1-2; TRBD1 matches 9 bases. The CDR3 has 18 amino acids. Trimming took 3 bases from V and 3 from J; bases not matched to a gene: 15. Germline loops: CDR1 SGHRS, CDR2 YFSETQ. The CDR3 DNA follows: TGCGCCAGCAGCTACTGGGGCTTCTGGACAGGGGAAGACTATGGCTACACCTTC. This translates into CASSYWGFWTGEDYGYTF.

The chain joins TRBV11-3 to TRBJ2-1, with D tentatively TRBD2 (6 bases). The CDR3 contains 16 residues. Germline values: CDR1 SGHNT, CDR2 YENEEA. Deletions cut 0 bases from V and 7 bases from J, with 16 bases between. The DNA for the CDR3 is TGTGCCAGCAGCTTAGATTCCTTGGGGGGTAATAATGAGCAGTTCTTC. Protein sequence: CASSLDSLGGNNEQFF. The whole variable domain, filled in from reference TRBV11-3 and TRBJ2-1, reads EAGVVQSPRYKIIEKKQPVAFWCNPISGHNTLYWYLQNLGQGPELLIRYENEEAVDDSQLPKDRFSAERLKGVDSTLKIQPAELGDSAVYLCASSLDSLGGNNEQFFGPGTRLTVL.

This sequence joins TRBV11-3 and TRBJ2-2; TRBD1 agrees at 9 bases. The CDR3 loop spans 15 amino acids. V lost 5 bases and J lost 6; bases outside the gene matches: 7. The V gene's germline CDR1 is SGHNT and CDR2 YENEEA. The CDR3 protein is CASSPPTGGSGELFF. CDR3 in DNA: TGTGCCAGCAGCCCCCCGACAGGGGGTTCCGGGGAGCTGTTTTTT.

The CDR3 loop reads CASSFDGQPQHF. Here the CDR3 DNA reads TGTGCCAGCAGTTTCGATGGTCAGCCCCAGCATTTT. The chain has TRBV27 and TRBJ1-5, with no clear D. CDR1 and CDR2 (germline): MNHEY, SMNVEV (reference sequence). With 3 bases removed from V and 6 bases from J, the gap between germline ends came to 6 bases. There are 12 residues in the CDR3.

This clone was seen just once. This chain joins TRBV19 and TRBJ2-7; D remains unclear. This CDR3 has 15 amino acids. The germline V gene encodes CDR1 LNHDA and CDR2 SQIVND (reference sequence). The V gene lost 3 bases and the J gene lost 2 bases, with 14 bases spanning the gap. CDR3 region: CASSIGTMRAYEQYF. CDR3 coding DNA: TGTGCCAGTAGTATTGGTACGATGAGAGCCTACGAGCAGTACTTC.

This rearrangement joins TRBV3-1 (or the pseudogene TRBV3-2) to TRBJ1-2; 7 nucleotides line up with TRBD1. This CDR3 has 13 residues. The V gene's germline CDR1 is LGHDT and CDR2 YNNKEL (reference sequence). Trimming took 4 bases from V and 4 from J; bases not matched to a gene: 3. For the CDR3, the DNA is TGTGCCAGCAGCCGCGGACAGGTCTATGGCTACACCTTC. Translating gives CASSRGQVYGYTF.

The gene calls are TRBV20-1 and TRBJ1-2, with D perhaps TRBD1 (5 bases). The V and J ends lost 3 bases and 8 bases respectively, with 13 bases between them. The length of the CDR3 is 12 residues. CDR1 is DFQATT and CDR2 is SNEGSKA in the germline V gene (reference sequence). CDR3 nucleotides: TGCAGTGCTAGTTCCGGGGCTCAGGGCTACACCTTC. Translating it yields CSASSGAQGYTF.

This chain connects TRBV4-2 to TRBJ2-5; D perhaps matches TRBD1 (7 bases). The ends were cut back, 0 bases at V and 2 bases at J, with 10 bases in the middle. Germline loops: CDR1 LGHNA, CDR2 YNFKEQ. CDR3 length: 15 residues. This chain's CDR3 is CASSQDRGTQETQYF. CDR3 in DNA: TGTGCCAGCAGCCAAGACAGGGGGACTCAAGAGACCCAGTACTTC.

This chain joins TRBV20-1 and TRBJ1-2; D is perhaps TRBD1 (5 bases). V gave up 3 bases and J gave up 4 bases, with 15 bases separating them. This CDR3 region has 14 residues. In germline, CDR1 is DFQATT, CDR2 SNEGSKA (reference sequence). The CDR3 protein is CSASPPQRGYGYTF. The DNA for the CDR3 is TGCAGTGCTAGTCCTCCGCAGAGGGGCTATGGCTACACCTTC.

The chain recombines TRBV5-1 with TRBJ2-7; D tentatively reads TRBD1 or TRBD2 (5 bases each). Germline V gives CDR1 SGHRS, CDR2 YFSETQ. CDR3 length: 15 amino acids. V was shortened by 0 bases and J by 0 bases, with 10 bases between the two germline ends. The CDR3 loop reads CASSLGGPSSYEQYF. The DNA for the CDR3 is TGCGCCAGCAGCTTGGGGGGACCCAGCTCCTACGAGCAGTACTTC.

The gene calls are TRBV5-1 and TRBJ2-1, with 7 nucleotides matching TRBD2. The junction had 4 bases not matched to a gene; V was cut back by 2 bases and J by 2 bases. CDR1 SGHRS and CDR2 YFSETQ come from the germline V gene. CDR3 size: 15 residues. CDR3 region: CASSLSAGAYNEQFF. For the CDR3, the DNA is TGCGCCAGCAGCTTATCCGCGGGGGCCTACAATGAGCAGTTCTTC.

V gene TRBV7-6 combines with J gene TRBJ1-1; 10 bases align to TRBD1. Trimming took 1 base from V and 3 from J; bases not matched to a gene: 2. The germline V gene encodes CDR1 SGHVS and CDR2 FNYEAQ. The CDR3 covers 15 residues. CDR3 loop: CASSLVGTGDTEAFF. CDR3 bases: TGTGCCAGCAGCTTAGTTGGGACAGGGGACACTGAAGCTTTCTTT.

CDR3 loop: CASRLAHAQETQYF. DNA of the CDR3: TGCGCCAGCAGGCTAGCTCACGCTCAAGAGACCCAGTACTTC. The V gene is TRBV5-1, the J gene TRBJ2-5; weak D call: TRBD2 (5 bases). CDR1 SGHRS and CDR2 YFSETQ come from the germline V gene. The CDR3 runs to 14 residues. V gave up 5 bases and J gave up 2 bases, with 13 bases separating them.

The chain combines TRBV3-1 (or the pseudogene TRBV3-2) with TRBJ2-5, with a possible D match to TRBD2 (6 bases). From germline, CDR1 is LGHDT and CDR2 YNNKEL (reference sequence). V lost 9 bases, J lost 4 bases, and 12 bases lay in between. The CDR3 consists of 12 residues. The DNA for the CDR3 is TGTGCCAGTCAACCCGGGGGAGAGACCCAGTACTTC. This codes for CASQPGGETQYF.

The CDR3 spells CASRRNTGSKNIQYF. The CDR3 DNA follows: TGTGCCAGCAGACGAAACACAGGGTCCAAAAACATTCAGTACTTC. The chain links TRBV28 to TRBJ2-4, with TRBD1 as a possible D gene (6 bases). The germline V and J ends were trimmed by 6 bases and 2 bases, with 14 bases remaining between them. This CDR3 has 15 residues. Germline V gene lookup returns CDR1 MDHEN and CDR2 SYDVKM.

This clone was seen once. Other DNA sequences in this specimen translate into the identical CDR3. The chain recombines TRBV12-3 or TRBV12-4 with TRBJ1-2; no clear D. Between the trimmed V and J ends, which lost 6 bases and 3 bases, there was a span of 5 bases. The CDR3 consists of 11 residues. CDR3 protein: CASSRDYGYTF. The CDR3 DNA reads TGTGCCAGCAGCCGGGACTATGGCTACACCTTC.

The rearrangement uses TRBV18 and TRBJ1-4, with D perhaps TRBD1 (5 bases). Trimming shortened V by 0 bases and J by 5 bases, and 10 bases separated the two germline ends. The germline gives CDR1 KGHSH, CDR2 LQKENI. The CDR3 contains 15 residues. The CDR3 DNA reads TGTGCCAGCTCACCACCGGGACTTCCGAATGAAAAACTGTTTTTT. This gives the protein CASSPPGLPNEKLFF.

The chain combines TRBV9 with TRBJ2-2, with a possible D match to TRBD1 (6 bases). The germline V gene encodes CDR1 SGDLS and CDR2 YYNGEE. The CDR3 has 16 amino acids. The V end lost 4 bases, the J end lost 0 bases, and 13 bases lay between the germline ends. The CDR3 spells CASSPRTDTNTGELFF. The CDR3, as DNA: TGTGCCAGCAGCCCCCGGACAGATACGAACACCGGGGAGCTGTTTTTT.

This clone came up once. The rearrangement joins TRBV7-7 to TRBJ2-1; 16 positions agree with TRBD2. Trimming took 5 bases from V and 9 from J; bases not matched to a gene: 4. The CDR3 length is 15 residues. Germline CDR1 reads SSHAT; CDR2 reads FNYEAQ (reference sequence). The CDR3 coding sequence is TGTGCCAGCAGCACGGGACTAGCGGGGGGGAGTGAGCAGTTCTTC. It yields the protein CASSTGLAGGSEQFF.

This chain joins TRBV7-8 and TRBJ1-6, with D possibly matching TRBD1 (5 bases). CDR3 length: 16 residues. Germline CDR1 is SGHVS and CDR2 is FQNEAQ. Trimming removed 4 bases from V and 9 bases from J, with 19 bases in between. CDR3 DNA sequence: TGTGCCAGCAGCTACGGGGGTTGGGGAGATGGTTCACCCCTCCACTTT. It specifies CASSYGGWGDGSPLHF.

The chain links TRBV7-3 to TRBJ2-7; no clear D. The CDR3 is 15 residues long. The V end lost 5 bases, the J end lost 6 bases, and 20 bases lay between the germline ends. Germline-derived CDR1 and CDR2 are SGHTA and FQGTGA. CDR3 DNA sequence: TGTGCCAGCAGCCCCCACCCCGGAACGGCCGCCGAGCAGTACTTC. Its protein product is CASSPHPGTAAEQYF.

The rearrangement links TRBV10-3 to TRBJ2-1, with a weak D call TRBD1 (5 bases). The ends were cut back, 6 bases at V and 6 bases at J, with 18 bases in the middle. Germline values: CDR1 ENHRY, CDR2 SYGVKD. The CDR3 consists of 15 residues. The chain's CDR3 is CAIRDNQTPGNEQFF. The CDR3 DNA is TGTGCCATCAGGGACAACCAGACCCCTGGCAATGAGCAGTTCTTC.

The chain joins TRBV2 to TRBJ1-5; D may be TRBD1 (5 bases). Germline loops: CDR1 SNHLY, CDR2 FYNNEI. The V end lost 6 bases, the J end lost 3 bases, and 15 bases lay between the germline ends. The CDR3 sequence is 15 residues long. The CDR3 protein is CASRRGQRDNQPQHF. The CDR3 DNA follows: TGTGCCAGCAGGAGGGGCCAAAGGGACAATCAGCCCCAGCATTTT.

The CDR3 protein is CASSLLTDTQYF. As DNA, the CDR3 is TGTGCCAGCAGCCTCTTGACAGATACGCAGTATTTT. The V gene is TRBV14, the J gene TRBJ2-3; D not resolved. The germline V gene has CDR1 SGHDN and CDR2 FVKESK. The V gene lost 4 bases and the J gene lost 3 bases, with 5 bases spanning the gap. This CDR3 spans 12 amino acids.

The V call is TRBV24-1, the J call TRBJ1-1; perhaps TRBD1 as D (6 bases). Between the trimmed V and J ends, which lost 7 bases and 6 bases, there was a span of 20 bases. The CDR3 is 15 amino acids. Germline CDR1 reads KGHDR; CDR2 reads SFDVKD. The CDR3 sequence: CATRALQGPGPEAFF. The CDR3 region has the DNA TGTGCCACCAGGGCATTACAGGGTCCGGGGCCTGAAGCTTTCTTT.

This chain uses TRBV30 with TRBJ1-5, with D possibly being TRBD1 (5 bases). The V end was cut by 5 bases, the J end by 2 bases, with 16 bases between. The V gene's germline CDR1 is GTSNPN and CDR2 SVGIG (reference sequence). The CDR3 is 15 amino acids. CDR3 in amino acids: CAWDTGMGGNQPQHF. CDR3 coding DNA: TGTGCCTGGGACACCGGTATGGGGGGCAATCAGCCCCAGCATTTT.

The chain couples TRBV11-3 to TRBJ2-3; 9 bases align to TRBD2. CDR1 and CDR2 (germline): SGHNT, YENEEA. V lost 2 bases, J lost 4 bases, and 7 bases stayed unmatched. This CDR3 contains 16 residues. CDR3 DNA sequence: TGTGCCAGCAGCTTATCCCCTAGCGGGAATCCAGATACGCAGTATTTT. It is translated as CASSLSPSGNPDTQYF. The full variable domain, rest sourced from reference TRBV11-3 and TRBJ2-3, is EAGVVQSPRYKIIEKKQPVAFWCNPISGHNTLYWYLQNLGQGPELLIRYENEEAVDDSQLPKDRFSAERLKGVDSTLKIQPAELGDSAVYLCASSLSPSGNPDTQYFGPGTRLTVL.